These 6 T cell receptor beta chains were sequenced from one sample in a study of T cell responses to AZD1222 COVID-19 vaccine. Generated by immunoSEQ multiplex PCR, the TCRdb table keeps only in-frame clones and is missing some. Altogether roughly 120,000 clones are present, 85% to 90% being singletons, with the ten largest covering just over 9.5%. The starting material was peripheral blood, obtained on day 0 of AZD1222 vaccination. Receptors originate from an adult in good health.

The gene calls are TRBV7-2 and TRBJ2-7; 15 bases line up with TRBD2. The J segment lost 2 bases and the V segment lost 5 bases, leaving 4 bases of the junction unmatched. The germline V gene has CDR1 SGHTA and CDR2 FQGNSA. CDR3 length equals 16 residues. CDR3 coding DNA: TGTGCCAGCAGCCTCGGACTAGCGGGAGGGCCCTACGAGCAGTACTTC. Residues: CASSLGLAGGPYEQYF.

The rearrangement links TRBV4-2 to TRBJ2-3; 9 bases agree with TRBD2. The CDR3 loop spans 17 amino acids. V lost 1 base and J lost 2; bases outside the gene matches: 7. CDR1 is LGHNA and CDR2 is YNFKEQ in the germline V gene. The CDR3 DNA sequence: TGTGCCAGCAGCCAAGGAGTTAGCGGGGGTGTCACAGATACGCAGTATTTT. This gives the protein CASSQGVSGGVTDTQYF.

The V call is TRBV5-4, the J call TRBJ1-2; no firm D call. V shed 0 bases and J shed 4 bases, with 10 bases lying between them. The CDR3 contains 14 residues. Germline V lookup: CDR1 SGHNT, CDR2 YYREEE (reference sequence). CDR3 coding DNA: TGTGCCAGCAGCTTGGCGGGCGAGATCTATGGCTACACCTTC. It encodes CASSLAGEIYGYTF.

V is TRBV27 and J is TRBJ2-2; 16 positions match TRBD2. The CDR3 has 16 amino acids. Trimming removed 5 bases from V and 8 bases from J; junction bases left unmatched: 5. In germline, CDR1 is MNHEY, CDR2 SMNVEV (reference sequence). CDR3 region: CASSAGLAGGTGELFF. In DNA, the CDR3 is TGTGCCAGCAGTGCGGGACTAGCGGGGGGGACAGGGGAGCTGTTTTTT.

The genes are TRBV12-3 or TRBV12-4 and TRBJ2-4; D possibly matches TRBD1 or TRBD2 (5 bases each). V lost 4 bases and J 6 bases, leaving 7 bases between the germline ends. This CDR3 spans 12 amino acids. The CDR3 protein is CASSSGTNIQYF. The DNA for the CDR3 is TGTGCCAGCAGTTCCGGGACAAACATTCAGTACTTC.

This clone was seen a few times. The chain has TRBV29-1 and TRBJ2-7; 8 positions match TRBD1. This CDR3 has 12 amino acids. Per the germline V gene, CDR1 is SQVTM and CDR2 is ANQGSEA. With 7 bases clipped from V and 0 bases from J, the junction kept 2 bases outside the gene matches. CDR3 sequence (DNA): TGCAGCGCACAGGGGGACTCCTACGAGCAGTACTTC. Its protein is CSAQGDSYEQYF.